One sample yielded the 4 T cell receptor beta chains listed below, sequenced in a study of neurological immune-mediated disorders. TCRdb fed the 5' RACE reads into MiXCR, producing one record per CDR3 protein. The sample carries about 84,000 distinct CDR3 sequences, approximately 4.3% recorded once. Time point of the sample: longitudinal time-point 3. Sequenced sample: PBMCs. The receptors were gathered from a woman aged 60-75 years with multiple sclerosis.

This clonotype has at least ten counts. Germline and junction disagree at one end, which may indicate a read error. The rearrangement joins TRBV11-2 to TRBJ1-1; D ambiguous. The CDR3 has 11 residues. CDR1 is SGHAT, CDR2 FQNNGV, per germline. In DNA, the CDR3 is TGTGCCAGCAGCTACGGACCGTCTGTTCTCTTT. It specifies CASSYGPSVLF.

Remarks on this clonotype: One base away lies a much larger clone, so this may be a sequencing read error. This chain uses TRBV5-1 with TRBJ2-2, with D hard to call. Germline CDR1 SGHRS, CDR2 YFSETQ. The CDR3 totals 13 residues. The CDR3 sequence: CASSERPTVELFF. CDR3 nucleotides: TGCGCCAGCAGCGAGCGACCGACCGTGGAGCTGTTTTTT. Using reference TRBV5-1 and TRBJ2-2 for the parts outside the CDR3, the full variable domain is KAGVTQTPRYLIKTRGQQVTLSCSPISGHRSVSWYQQTPGQGLQFLFEYFSETQRNKGNFPGRFSGRQFSNSRSEMNVSTLELGDSALYLCASSERPTVELFFGEGSRLTVL.

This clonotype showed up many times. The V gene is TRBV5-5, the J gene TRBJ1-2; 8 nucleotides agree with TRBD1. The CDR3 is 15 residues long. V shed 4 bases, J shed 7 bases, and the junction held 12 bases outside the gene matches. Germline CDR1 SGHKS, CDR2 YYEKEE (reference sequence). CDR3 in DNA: TGTGCCAGCAGCCAGATGGACAGGGAAGCGGGTGGCTACACCTTC. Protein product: CASSQMDREAGGYTF.

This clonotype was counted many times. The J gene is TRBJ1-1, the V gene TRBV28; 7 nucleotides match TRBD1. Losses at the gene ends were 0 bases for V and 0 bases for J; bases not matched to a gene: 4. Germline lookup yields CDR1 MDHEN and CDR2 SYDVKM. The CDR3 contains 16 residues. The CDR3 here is CASSLWTGSMNTEAFF. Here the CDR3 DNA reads TGTGCCAGCAGTTTATGGACAGGGTCTATGAACACTGAAGCTTTCTTT.